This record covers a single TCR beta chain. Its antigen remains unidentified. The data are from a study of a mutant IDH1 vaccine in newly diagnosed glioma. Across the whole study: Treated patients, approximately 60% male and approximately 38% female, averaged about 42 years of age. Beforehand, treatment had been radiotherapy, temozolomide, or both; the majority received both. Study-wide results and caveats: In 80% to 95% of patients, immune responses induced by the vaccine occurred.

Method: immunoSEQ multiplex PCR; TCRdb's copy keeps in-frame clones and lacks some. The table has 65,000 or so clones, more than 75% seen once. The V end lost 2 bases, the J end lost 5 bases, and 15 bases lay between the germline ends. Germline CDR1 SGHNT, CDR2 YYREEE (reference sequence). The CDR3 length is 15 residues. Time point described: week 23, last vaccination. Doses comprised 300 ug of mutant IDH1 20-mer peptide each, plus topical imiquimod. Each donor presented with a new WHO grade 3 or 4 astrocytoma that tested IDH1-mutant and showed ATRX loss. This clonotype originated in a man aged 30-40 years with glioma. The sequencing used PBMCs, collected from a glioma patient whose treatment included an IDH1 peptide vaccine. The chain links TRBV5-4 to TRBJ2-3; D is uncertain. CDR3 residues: CASSLSGNGEDTQYF. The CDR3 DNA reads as TGTGCCAGCAGCTTATCAGGAAATGGGGAAGATACGCAGTATTTT.